This T cell receptor beta chain was obtained from a study of cytomegalovirus exposure and HLA in healthy donors. Study-level points and caveats: Later findings reportedly placed an Asian-associated ancestry cluster below the approximately 670-donor mean for N-insertions. The majority of TCR sequences were rare, yet some public TCRs appeared in many donors. Available immune exposure information covered CMV serostatus only.

About this clone: Its antigen is undetermined.

Germline values: CDR1 SQVTM, CDR2 ANQGSEA. Trimming removed 0 bases at V and 0 bases at J, with 12 bases between. The CDR3 totals 15 residues. 60 Vbeta and 13 Jbeta primers were used in PCR. Some clones are missing from TCRdb's copy, which holds only in-frame ones; the method was immunoSEQ multiplex PCR. There are fewer than 300,000 clones in the sample; 80% occur only once, and about 0.28% lies in the top ten. V usage is TRBV29-1 and J usage is TRBJ2-7; no clear D. This receptor was taken from a girl aged 2-10 years in good health and CMV-seronegative. The sample consisted of PBMCs. The CDR3 sequence: CSVEDPSWHSYEQYF. CDR3 sequence (DNA): TGCAGCGTTGAAGATCCTTCATGGCACTCCTACGAGCAGTACTTC.